The T cell receptor beta chain under discussion was sequenced for a study of a mutant IDH1 vaccine in newly diagnosed glioma. Whole-study context: The patients received vaccinations eight times, in weeks 1, 3, 5, 7, 11, 15, 19 and 23. Patients got their first vaccination 4-6 weeks after radiotherapy alone, or with temozolomide cycles.

About this clone itself: Its specificity is not known.

This CDR3 is 13 amino acids long. Looked up from germline, CDR1 is SGHDT and CDR2 is YYEEEE. The ends were cut back, 5 bases at V and 2 bases at J, with 10 bases in the middle. Profiled with immunoSEQ multiplex PCR; TCRdb holds only in-frame clones, not every one. This table has about 50,000 clones, roughly 78% appearing once. This sample's time point: week 5, during vaccination. The study gave 300 ug of mutant IDH1 20-mer peptide per vaccine dose, with topical imiquimod. This chain joins TRBV5-6 and TRBJ1-2, with no clear D. The receptor was derived from a man in his fifties with glioma. Sequenced here: PBMCs, sampled from a glioma patient whose treatment included an IDH1 peptide vaccine. The CDR3 loop reads CASRPDANYGYTF. CDR3 nucleotide sequence: TGTGCCAGCAGACCCGACGCCAACTATGGCTACACCTTC. Full variable domain (rest looked up from reference TRBV5-6 and TRBJ1-2): DAGVTQSPTHLIKTRGQQVTLRCSPKSGHDTVSWYQQALGQGPQFIFQYYEEEERQRGNFPDRFSGHQFPNYSSELNVNALLLGDSALYLCASRPDANYGYTFGSGTRLTVV.